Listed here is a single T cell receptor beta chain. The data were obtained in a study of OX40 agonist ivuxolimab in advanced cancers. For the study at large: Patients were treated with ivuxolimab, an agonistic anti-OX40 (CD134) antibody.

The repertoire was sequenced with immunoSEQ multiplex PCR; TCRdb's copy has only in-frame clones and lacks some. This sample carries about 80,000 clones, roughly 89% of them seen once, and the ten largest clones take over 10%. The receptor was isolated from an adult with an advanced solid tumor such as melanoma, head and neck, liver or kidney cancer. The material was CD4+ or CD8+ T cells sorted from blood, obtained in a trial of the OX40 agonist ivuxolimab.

CDR3 sequence: CASSLELLETGNTIYF. The CDR3 bases are TGTGCCAGCAGCTTAGAACTCTTAGAAACTGGAAACACCATATATTTT. The chain joins TRBV11-2 to TRBJ1-3; D not certain. V gave up 0 bases and J gave up 2 bases, with 11 bases separating them. The CDR3 length is 16 residues. Germline V lookup: CDR1 SGHAT, CDR2 FQNNGV.